The source of this T cell receptor beta chain is a study of blood T cell repertoires in COVID-19. Trimming stripped 4 bases from V and 4 bases from J, with 11 bases between. This CDR3 has 13 amino acids. Germline CDR1 reads LGHDT; CDR2 reads YNNKEL (reference sequence). Source study methods: Amplification from reference gene primers served as the basis for estimated nucleated cell counts. TCRdb keeps only in-frame clones here, not all; method: immunoSEQ multiplex PCR. The V and J calls and clone size come from that table; D and trimming were worked out from the DNA. Of hundreds of thousands of clones in the sample, more than 75% were seen once. Participant ages covered about 18 to 89 years across 20 to 25 US areas. Participants were placed into cohorts based on the clinical history they reported.

The V and J genes are TRBV3-1 (or the pseudogene TRBV3-2) and TRBJ2-7; possibly TRBD1 for D (6 bases). The origin of this receptor is a woman aged 45-65 years who had recovered from COVID-19. The source material was PBMCs or T cells enriched from blood (not recorded which). The CDR3 coding sequence is TGTGCCAGCAGCCGGGACACTGAATACGAGCAGTACTTC. This gives the protein CASSRDTEYEQYF.